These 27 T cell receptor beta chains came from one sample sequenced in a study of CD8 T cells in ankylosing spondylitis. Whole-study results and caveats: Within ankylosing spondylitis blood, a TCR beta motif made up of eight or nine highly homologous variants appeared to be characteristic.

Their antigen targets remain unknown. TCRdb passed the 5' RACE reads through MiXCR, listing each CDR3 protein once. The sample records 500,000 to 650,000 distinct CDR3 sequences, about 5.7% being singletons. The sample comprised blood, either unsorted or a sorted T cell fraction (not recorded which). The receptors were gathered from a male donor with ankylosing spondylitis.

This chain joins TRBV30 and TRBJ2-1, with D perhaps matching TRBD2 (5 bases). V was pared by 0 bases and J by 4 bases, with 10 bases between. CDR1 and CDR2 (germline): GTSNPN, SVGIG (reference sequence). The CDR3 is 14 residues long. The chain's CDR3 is CAWSVRSGYNEQFF. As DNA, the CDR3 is TGTGCCTGGAGTGTACGCTCGGGATACAATGAGCAGTTCTTC.

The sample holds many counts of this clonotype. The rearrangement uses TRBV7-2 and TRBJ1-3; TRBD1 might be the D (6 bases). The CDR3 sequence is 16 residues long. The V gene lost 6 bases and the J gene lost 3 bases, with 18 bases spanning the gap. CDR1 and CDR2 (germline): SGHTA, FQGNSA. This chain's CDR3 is CASSLKPGTYGNTIYF. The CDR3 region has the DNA TGTGCCAGCAGTCTTAAACCCGGGACATATGGAAACACCATATATTTT.

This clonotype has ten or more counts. CDR3: CTEQGRGTDTQYF. In nucleotides, the CDR3 is TGCACCGAGCAGGGAAGAGGCACAGATACGCAGTATTTT. J is TRBJ2-3 and V is TRBV20-1; D is possibly TRBD1 (5 bases). CDR3 length: 13 amino acids. Germline V gene lookup returns CDR1 DFQATT and CDR2 SNEGSKA (reference sequence).

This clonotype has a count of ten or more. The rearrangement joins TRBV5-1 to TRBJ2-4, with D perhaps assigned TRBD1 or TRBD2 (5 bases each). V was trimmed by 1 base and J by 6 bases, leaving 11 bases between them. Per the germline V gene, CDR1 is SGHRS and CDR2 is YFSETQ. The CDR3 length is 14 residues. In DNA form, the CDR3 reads TGCGCCAGCAGCTTGCAGGGAGTTGGAAACATTCAGTACTTC. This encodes CASSLQGVGNIQYF.

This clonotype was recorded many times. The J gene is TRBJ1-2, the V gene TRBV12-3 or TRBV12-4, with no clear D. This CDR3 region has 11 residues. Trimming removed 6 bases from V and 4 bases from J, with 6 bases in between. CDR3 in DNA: TGTGCCAGCAGCACCTTCTATGGCTACACCTTC. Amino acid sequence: CASSTFYGYTF.

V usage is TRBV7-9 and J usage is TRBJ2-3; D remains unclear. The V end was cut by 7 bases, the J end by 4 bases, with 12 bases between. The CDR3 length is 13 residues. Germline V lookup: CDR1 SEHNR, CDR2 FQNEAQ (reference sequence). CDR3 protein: CASTRRAADTQYF. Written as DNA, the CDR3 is TGTGCCAGCACCCGCCGTGCGGCAGATACGCAGTATTTT.

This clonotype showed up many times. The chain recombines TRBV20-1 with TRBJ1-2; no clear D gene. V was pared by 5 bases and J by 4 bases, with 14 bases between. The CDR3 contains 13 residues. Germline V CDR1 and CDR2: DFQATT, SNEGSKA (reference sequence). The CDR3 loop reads CSAHQPPSYGYTF. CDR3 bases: TGCAGTGCTCATCAGCCCCCATCCTATGGCTACACCTTC.

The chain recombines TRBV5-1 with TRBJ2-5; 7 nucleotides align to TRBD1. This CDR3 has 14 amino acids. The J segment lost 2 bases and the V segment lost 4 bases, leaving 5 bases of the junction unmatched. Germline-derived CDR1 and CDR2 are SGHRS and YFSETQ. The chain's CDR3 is CASSLMGQQETQYF. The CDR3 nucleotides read TGCGCCAGCAGCCTGATGGGACAGCAAGAGACCCAGTACTTC.

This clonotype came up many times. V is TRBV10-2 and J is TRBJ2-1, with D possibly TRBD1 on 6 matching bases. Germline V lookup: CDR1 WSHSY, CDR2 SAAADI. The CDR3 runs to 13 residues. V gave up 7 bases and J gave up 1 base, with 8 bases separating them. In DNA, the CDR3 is TGCGCCAGCAAACAGGGTTCCTACAATGAGCAGTTCTTC. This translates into CASKQGSYNEQFF.

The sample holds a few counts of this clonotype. CDR3 loop: CASSFSVGDTQYF. CDR3 DNA sequence: TGTGCCAGCAGTTTCTCAGTGGGCGATACGCAGTATTTT. The rearrangement uses TRBV2 and TRBJ2-3; no clear D. This CDR3 comprises 13 residues. Germline V CDR1 and CDR2: SNHLY, FYNNEI. Trimming removed 5 bases at V and 6 bases at J, with 12 bases between. The complete variable domain, with remaining parts taken from reference TRBV2 and TRBJ2-3, reads EPEVTQTPSHQVTQMGQEVILRCVPISNHLYFYWYRQILGQKVEFLVSFYNNEISEKSEIFDDQFSVERPDGSNFTLKIRSTKLEDSAMYFCASSFSVGDTQYFGPGTRLTVL.

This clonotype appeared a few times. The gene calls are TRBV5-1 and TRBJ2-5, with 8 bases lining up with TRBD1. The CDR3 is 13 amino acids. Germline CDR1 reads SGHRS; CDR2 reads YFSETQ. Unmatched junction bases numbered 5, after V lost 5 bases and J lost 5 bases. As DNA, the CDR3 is TGCGCCAGCAGGACCCAGGGGGCGGAGACCCAGTACTTC. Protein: CASRTQGAETQYF.

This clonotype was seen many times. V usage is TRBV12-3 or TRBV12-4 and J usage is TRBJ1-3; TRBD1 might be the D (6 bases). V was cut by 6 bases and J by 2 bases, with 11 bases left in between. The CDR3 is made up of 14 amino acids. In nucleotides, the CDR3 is TGTGCCAGCAGCCCTCAGGGGACTGGAAACACCATATATTTT. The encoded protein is CASSPQGTGNTIYF.

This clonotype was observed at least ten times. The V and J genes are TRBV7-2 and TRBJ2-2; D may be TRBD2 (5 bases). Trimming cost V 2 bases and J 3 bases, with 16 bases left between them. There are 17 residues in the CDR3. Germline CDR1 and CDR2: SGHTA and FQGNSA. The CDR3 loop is CASSLFWLAEYTGELFF. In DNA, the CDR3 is TGTGCCAGCAGCTTATTCTGGCTAGCTGAATACACCGGGGAGCTGTTTTTT.

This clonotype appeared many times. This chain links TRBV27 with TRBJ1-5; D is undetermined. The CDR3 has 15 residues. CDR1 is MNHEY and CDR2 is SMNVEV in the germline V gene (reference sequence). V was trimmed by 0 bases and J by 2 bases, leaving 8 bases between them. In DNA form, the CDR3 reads TGTGCCAGCAGTTTATCGATGGGAGGCAATCAGCCCCAGCATTTT. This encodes CASSLSMGGNQPQHF.

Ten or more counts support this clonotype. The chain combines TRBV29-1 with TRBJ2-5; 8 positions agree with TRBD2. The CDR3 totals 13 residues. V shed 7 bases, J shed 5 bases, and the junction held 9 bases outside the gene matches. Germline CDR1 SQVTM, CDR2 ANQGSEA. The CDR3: CSEAGTSRETQYF. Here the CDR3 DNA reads TGCAGCGAGGCCGGGACTAGTCGCGAGACCCAGTACTTC. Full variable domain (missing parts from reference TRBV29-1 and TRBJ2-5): SAVISQKPSRDICQRGTSLTIQCQVDSQVTMMFWYRQQPGQSLTLIATANQGSEATYESGFVIDKFPISRPNLTFSTLTVSNMSPEDSSIYLCSEAGTSRETQYFGPGTRLLVL.

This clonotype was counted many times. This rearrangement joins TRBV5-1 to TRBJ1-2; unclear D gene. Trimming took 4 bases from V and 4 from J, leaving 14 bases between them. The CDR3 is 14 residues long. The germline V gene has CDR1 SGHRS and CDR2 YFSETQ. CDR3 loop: CASSPPDALYGYTF. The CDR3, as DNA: TGCGCCAGCAGCCCCCCAGACGCGCTCTATGGCTACACCTTC.

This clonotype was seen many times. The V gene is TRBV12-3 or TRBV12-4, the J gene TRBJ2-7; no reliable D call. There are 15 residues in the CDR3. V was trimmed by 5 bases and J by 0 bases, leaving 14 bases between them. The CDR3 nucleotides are TGTGCCAGCAGTCGGTCCATCATGGGCTCCTACGAGCAGTACTTC. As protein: CASSRSIMGSYEQYF.

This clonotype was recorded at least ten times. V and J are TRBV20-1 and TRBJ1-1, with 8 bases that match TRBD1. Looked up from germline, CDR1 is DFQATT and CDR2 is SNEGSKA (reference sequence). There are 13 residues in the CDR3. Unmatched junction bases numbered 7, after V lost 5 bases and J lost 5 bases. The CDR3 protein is CSAGGTGGTEAFF. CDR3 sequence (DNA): TGCAGTGCTGGGGGTACAGGGGGTACTGAAGCTTTCTTT.

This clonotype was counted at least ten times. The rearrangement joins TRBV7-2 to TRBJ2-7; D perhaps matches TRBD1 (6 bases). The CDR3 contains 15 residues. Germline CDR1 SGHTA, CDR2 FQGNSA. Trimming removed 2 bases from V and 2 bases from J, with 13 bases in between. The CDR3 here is CASSLRGKMAYEQYF. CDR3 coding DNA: TGTGCCAGCAGCTTAAGGGGGAAGATGGCCTACGAGCAGTACTTC. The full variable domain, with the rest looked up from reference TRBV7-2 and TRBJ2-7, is GAGVSQSPSNKVTEKGKDVELRCDPISGHTALYWYRQSLGQGLEFLIYFQGNSAPDKSGLPSDRFSAERTGGSVSTLTIQRTQQEDSAVYLCASSLRGKMAYEQYFGPGTRLTVT.

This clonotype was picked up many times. The CDR3 nucleotides are TGTGCCAGCAGTTACTCTAGACAGGTGAACACTGAAGCTTTCTTT. It codes for CASSYSRQVNTEAFF. This rearrangement joins TRBV6-5 to TRBJ1-1, with a possible D match to TRBD1 (6 bases). Looked up from germline, CDR1 is MNHEY and CDR2 is SVGAGI. The V end lost 0 bases, the J end lost 0 bases, and 8 bases lay between the germline ends. CDR3 length equals 15 residues.

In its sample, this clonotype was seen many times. DNA for the CDR3: TGCAGTGTCAATTTCAGGAGAATGAACTATGGCTACACCTTC. Translated, it gives CSVNFRRMNYGYTF. The chain links TRBV20-1 to TRBJ1-2; D is unclear. The V end was cut by 7 bases, the J end by 2 bases, with 17 bases between. CDR3 length: 14 residues. Looked up from germline, CDR1 is DFQATT and CDR2 is SNEGSKA (reference sequence).

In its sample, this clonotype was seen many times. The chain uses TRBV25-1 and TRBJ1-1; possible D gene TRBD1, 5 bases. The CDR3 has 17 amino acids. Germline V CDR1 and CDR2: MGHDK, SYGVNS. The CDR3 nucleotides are TGTGCTTCCTATGGGTCCGATCCCGGGACCCTTTTCACTGAAGCTTTCTTT. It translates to CASYGSDPGTLFTEAFF.

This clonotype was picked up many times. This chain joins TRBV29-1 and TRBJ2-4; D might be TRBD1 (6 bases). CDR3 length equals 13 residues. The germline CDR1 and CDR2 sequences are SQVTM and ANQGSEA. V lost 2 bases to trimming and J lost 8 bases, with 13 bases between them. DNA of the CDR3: TGCAGCGTTGAAAAGGGGGAGAGGGACATTCAGTACTTC. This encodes CSVEKGERDIQYF.

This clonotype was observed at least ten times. CDR3 in DNA: TGTGCCAGCAGCTCGAATAATCAGCCCCAGCATTTT. Amino acid sequence: CASSSNNQPQHF. V usage is TRBV12-3 or TRBV12-4 and J usage is TRBJ1-5; no clear D. The V end lost 6 bases, the J end lost 4 bases, and 7 bases lay between the germline ends. The CDR3 runs to 12 residues.

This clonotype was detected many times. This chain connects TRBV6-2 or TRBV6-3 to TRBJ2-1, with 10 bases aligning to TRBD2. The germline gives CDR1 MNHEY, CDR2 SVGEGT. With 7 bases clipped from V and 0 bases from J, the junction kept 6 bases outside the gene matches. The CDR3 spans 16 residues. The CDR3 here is CASTQRGGGSYNEQFF. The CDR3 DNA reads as TGTGCCAGCACCCAGCGGGGGGGCGGCTCCTACAATGAGCAGTTCTTC.

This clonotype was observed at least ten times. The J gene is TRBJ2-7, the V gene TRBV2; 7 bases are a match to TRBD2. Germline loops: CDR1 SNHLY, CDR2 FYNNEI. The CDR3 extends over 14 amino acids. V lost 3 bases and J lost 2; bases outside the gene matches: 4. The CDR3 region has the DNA TGTGCCAGCAGTGAGGAGGCGGGGGCCTACGAGCAGTACTTC. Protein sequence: CASSEEAGAYEQYF.

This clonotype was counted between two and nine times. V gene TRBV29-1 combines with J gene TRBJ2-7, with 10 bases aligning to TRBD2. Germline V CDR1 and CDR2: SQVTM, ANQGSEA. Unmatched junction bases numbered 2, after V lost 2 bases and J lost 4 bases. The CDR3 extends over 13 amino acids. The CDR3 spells CSVELSGRYEQYF. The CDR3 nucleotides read TGCAGCGTTGAACTTAGCGGGAGGTACGAGCAGTACTTC.